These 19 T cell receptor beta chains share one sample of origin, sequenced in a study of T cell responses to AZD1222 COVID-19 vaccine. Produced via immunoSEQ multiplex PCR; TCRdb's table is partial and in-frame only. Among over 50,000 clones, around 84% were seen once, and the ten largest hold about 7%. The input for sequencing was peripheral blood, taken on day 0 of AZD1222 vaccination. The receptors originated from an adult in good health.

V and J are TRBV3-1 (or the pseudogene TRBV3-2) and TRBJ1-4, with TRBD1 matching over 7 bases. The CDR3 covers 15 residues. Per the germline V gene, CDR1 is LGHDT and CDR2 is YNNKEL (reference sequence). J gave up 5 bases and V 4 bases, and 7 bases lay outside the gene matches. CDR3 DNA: TGTGCCAGCAGCCGGTTGGACAGGCAAAATGAAAAACTGTTTTTT. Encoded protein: CASSRLDRQNEKLFF.

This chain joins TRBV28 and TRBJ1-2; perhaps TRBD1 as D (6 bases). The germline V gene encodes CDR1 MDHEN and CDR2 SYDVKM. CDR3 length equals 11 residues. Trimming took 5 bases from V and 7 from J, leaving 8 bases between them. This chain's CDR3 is CASSGQLGYTF. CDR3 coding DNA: TGTGCCAGCAGTGGACAGCTTGGCTACACCTTC.

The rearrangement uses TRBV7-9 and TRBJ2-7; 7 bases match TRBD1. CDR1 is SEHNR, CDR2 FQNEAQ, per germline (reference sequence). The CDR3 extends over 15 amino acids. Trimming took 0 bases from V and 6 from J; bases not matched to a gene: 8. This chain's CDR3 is CASSLAPTGASEQYF. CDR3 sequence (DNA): TGTGCCAGCAGCTTAGCCCCTACAGGGGCGAGCGAGCAGTACTTC.

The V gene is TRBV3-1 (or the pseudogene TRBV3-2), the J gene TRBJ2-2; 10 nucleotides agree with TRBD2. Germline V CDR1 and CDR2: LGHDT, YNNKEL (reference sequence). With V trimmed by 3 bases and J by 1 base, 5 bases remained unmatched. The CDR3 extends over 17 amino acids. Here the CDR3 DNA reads TGTGCCAGCAGCCAGGCTAGCGGGGGTCGGAACACCGGGGAGCTGTTTTTT. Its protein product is CASSQASGGRNTGELFF.

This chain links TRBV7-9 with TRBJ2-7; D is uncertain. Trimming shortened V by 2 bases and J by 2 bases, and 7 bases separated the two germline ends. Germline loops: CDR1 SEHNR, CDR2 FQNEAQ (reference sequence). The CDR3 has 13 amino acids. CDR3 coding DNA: TGTGCCAGCAGCTTATCACATACCTACGAGCAGTACTTC. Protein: CASSLSHTYEQYF.

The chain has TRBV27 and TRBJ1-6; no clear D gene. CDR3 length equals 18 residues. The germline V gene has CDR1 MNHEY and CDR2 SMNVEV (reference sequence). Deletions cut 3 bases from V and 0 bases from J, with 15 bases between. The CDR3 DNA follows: TGTGCCAGCAGTTTGTTTGGTTGGGAAAGCTCCTATAATTCACCCCTCCACTTT. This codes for CASSLFGWESSYNSPLHF.

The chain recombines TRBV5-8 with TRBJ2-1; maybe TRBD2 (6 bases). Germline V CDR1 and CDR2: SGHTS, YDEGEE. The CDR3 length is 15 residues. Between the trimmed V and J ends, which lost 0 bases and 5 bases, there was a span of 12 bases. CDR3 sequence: CASSLEGASDNEQFF. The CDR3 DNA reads TGTGCCAGCAGCTTGGAAGGGGCTAGCGACAATGAGCAGTTCTTC.

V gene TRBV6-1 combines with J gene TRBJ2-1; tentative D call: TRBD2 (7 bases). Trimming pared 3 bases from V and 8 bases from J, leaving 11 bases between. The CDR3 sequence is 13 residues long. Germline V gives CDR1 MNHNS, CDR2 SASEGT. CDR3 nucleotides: TGTGCCAGCAGTGAGCGGGGGACACATGAGCAGTTCTTC. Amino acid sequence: CASSERGTHEQFF.

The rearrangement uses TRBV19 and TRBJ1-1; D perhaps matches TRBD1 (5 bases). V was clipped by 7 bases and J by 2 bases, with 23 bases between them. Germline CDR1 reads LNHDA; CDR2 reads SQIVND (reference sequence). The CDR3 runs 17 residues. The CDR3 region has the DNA TGTGCCAGTATCCCACGAAAGGACAAAACCTTTAACACTGAAGCTTTCTTT. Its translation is CASIPRKDKTFNTEAFF.

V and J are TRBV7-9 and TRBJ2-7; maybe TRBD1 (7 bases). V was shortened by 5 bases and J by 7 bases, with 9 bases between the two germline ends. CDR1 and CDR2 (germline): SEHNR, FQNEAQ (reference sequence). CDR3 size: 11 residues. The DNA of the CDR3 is TGTGCCAGCAGCGCAGGGGGGGAGCAGTACTTC. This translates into CASSAGGEQYF.

The CDR3 region is CASSSSGVSNTEAFF. For the CDR3, the DNA is TGTGCCAGCAGCTCCTCAGGGGTTTCGAACACTGAAGCTTTCTTT. The V and J genes are TRBV7-2 and TRBJ1-1, with D maybe TRBD1 (6 bases). V lost 4 bases and J 1 base, leaving 13 bases between the germline ends. The CDR3 runs to 15 residues. The germline V gene encodes CDR1 SGHTA and CDR2 FQGNSA.

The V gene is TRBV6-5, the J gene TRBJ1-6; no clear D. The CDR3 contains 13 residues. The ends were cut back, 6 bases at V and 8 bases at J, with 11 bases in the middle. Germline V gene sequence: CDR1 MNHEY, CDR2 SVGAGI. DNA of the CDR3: TGTGCCAGCAGCCCCGGGCCGTATTCACCCCTCCACTTT. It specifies CASSPGPYSPLHF.

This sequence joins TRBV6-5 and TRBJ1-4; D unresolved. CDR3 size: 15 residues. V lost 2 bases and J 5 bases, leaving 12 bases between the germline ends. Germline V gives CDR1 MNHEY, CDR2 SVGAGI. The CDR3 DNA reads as TGTGCCAGCAGTTACGCGTCTGACCTGAATGAAAAACTGTTTTTT. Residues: CASSYASDLNEKLFF.

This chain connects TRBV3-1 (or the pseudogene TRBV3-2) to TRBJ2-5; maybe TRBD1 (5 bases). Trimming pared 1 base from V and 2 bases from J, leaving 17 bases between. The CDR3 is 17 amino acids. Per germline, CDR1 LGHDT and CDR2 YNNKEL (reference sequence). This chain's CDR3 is CASSQGGGSTLQETQYF. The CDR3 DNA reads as TGTGCCAGCAGCCAAGGGGGCGGTTCCACACTACAAGAGACCCAGTACTTC.

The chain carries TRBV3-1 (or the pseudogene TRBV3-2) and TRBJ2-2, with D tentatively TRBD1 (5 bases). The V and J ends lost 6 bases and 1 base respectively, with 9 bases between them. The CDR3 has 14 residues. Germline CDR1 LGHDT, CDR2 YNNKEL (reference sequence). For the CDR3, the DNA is TGTGCCAGCAGTAGGGGTAGGAACACCGGGGAGCTGTTTTTT. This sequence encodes CASSRGRNTGELFF.

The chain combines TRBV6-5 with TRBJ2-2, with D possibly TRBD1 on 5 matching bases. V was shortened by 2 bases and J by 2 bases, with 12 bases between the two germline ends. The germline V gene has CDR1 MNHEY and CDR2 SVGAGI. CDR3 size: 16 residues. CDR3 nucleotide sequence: TGTGCCAGCAGTTACCGACAGACCGTAAACACCGGGGAGCTGTTTTTT. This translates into CASSYRQTVNTGELFF.

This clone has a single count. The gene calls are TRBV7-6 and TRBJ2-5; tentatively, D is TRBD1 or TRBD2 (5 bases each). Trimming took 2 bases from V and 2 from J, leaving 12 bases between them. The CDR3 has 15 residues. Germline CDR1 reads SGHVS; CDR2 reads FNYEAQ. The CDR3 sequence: CASSLNGAVQETQYF. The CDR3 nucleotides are TGTGCCAGCAGCTTAAACGGGGCAGTGCAAGAGACCCAGTACTTC. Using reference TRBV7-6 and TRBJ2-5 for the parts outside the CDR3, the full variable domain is GAGVSQSPRYKVTKRGQDVALRCDPISGHVSLYWYRQALGQGPEFLTYFNYEAQQDKSGLPNDRFSAERPEGSISTLTIQRTEQRDSAMYRCASSLNGAVQETQYFGPGTRLLVL.

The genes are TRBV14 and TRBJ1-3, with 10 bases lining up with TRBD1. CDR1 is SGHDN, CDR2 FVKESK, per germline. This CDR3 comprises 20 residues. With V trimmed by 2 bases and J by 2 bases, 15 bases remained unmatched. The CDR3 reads CASSQQPGTGAPQAGNTIYF. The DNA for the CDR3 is TGTGCCAGCAGCCAACAGCCCGGGACAGGGGCCCCCCAAGCTGGAAACACCATATATTTT.

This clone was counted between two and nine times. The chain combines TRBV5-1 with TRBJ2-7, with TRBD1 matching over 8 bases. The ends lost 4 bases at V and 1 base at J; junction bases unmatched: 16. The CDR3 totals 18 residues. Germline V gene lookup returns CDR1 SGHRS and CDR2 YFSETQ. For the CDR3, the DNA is TGCGCCAGCAGCCATGACAGGGGAGGATCATATGGTTCCTACGAGCAGTACTTC. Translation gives CASSHDRGGSYGSYEQYF.